This T cell receptor beta chain is drawn from a study of beta chain features in type 1 diabetes. Purities over 98% were achieved in all sorted populations. Sequencing targeted expressed TCRB transcripts, as all isolated RNA had been reverse transcribed. Only in-frame clones appear in the TCRdb table, and some are missing; sequencing was by immunoSEQ multiplex PCR. This table has tens of thousands of clones, 25% to 35% appearing once. The CDR3 spans 18 residues. V lost 4 bases to trimming and J lost 1 base; unmatched junction nucleotides: 12. Germline V gives CDR1 MGHDK, CDR2 SYGVNS. This clone has only a few counts.

V and J are TRBV25-1 and TRBJ2-1; 8 positions agree with TRBD1. This TCR came from a woman aged 18-35 years in good health. The sequenced material came from stem cell memory CD4+ T cells from blood. The DNA for the CDR3 is TGTGCCAGCAGTGGATTTCAGGGGGCCTTCAATTCCTACAATGAGCAGTTCTTC. Translation gives CASSGFQGAFNSYNEQFF.